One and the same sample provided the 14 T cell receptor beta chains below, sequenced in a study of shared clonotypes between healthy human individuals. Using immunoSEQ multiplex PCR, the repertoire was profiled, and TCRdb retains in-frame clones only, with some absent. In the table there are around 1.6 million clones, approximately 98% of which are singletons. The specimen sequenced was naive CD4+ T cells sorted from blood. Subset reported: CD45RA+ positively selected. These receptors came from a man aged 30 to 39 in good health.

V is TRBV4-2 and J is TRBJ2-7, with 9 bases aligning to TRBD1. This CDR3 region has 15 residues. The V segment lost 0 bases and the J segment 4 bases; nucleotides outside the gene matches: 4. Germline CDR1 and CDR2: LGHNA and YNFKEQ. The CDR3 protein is CASSQEDRGLYEQYF. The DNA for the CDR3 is TGTGCCAGCAGCCAAGAGGACAGGGGCCTTTACGAGCAGTACTTC.

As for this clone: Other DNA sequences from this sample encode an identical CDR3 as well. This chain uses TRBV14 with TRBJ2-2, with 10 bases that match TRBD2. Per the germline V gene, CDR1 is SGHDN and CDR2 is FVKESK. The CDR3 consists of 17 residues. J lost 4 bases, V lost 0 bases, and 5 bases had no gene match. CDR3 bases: TGTGCCAGCAGCCAAGATCTAGCGGGAGCGGGCACCGGGGAGCTGTTTTTT. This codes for CASSQDLAGAGTGELFF.

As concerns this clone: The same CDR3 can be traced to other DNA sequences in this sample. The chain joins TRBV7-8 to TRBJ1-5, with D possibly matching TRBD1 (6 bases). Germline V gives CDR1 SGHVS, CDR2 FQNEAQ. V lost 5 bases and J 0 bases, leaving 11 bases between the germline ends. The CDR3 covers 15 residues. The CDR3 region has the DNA TGTGCCAGCAGCCTAACAGGGTCTAGCAATCAGCCCCAGCATTTT. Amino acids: CASSLTGSSNQPQHF. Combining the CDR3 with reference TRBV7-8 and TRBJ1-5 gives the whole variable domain GAGVSQSPRYKVAKRGQDVALRCDPISGHVSLFWYQQALGQGPEFLTYFQNEAQLDKSGLPSDRFFAERPEGSVSTLKIQRTQQEDSAVYLCASSLTGSSNQPQHFGDGTRLSIL.

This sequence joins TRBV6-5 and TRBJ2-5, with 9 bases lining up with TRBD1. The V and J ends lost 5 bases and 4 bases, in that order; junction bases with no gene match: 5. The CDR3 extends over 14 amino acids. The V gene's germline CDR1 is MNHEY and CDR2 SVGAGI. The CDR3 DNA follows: TGTGCCAGCAGTCGGACAGGGGCGGGAGAGACCCAGTACTTC. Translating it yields CASSRTGAGETQYF.

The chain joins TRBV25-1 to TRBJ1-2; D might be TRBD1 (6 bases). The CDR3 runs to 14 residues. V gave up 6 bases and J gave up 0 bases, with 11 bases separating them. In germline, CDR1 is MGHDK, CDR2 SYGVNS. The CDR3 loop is CASRPSGANYGYTF. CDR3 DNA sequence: TGTGCCAGCAGACCTTCAGGGGCTAACTATGGCTACACCTTC.

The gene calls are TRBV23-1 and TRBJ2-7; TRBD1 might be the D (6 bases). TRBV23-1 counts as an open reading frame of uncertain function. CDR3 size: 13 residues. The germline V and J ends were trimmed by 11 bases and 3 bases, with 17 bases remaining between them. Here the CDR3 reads CAPRDNLHYEQYF. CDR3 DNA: TGCGCCCCAAGGGACAACTTACACTACGAGCAGTACTTC.

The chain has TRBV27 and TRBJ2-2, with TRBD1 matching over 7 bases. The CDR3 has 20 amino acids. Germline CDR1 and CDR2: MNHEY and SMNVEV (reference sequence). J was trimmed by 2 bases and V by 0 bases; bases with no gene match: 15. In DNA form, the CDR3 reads TGTGCCAGCAGTTTATCGCTGAGGGGGCGCAGGGGCAGAAACACCGGGGAGCTGTTTTTT. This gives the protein CASSLSLRGRRGRNTGELFF.

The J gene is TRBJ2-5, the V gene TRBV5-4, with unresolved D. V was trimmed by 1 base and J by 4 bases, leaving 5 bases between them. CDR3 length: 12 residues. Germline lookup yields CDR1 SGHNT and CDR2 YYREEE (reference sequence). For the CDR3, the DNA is TGTGCCAGCAGCTTGATGGCAGAGACCCAGTACTTC. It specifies CASSLMAETQYF. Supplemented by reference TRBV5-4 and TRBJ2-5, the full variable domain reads ETGVTQSPTHLIKTRGQQVTLRCSSQSGHNTVSWYQQALGQGPQFIFQYYREEENGRGNFPPRFSGLQFPNYSSELNVNALELDDSALYLCASSLMAETQYFGPGTRLLVL.

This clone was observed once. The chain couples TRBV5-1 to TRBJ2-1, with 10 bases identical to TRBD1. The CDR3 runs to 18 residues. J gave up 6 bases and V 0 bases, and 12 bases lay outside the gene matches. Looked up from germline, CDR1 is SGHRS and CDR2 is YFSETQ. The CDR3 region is CASSLERDRGNLANEQFF. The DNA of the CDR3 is TGCGCCAGCAGCTTGGAACGGGACAGGGGAAACCTAGCCAATGAGCAGTTCTTC.

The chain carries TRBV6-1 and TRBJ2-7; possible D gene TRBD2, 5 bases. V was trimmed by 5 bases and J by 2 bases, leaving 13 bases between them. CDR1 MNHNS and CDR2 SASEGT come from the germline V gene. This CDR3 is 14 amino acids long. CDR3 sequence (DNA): TGTGCCAGCAGTCGGGAACCCGGGGCCTACGAGCAGTACTTC. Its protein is CASSREPGAYEQYF.

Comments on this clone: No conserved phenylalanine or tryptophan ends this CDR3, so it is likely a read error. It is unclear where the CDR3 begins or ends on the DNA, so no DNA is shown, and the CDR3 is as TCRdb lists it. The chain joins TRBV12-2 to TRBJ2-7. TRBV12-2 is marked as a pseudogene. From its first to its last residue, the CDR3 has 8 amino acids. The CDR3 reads CASRSLFT.

CDR3 protein: CASSLISDPQYF. CDR3 DNA sequence: TGTGCCAGCAGCTTGATTTCTGATCCCCAGTACTTC. The chain couples TRBV7-9 to TRBJ2-5, with no clear D. The CDR3 loop spans 12 amino acids. Trimming took off 3 bases at V and 9 bases at J, with 11 bases between the two ends. The V gene's germline CDR1 is SEHNR and CDR2 FQNEAQ (reference sequence).

In nucleotides, the CDR3 is TGTGCCAGCAGCTCAAGACGAAATGGGCAAGAGACCCAGTACTTC. It yields the protein CASSSRRNGQETQYF. This rearrangement joins TRBV5-5 to TRBJ2-5; D unresolved. V was pared by 3 bases and J by 2 bases, with 14 bases between. Germline V gives CDR1 SGHKS, CDR2 YYEKEE (reference sequence). The CDR3 runs to 15 residues.

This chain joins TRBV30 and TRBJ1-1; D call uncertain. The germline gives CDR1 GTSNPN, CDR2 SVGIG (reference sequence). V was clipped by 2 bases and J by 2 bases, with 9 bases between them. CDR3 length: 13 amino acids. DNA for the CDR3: TGTGCCTGGAGTAGAGGAGACAACACTGAAGCTTTCTTT. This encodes CAWSRGDNTEAFF.